Detailed here is one T cell receptor (beta chain). What it binds is unknown. This record belongs to a study of cytomegalovirus exposure and HLA in healthy donors. Study-level findings and limits: Some V segments, TRBV6-2 and TRBV6-3 among them, were indistinguishable and were therefore excluded.

Losses at the gene ends were 4 bases for V and 5 bases for J; bases not matched to a gene: 12. CDR1 is SGDLS and CDR2 is YYNGEE in the germline V gene. This CDR3 has 16 amino acids. PCR involved 60 Vbeta and 13 Jbeta primers. Profiled with immunoSEQ multiplex PCR; TCRdb holds only in-frame clones, not every one. This table has around 140,000 clones, approximately 80% appearing once. The origin of this receptor is a male donor in good health and CMV-seropositive. The sample comprised PBMCs. The chain joins TRBV9 to TRBJ2-3, with 8 nucleotides matching TRBD2. The CDR3, as DNA: TGTGCCAGCAGCTTCGACCCAAGCGGGGGTGGAGATACGCAGTATTTT. Its protein product is CASSFDPSGGGDTQYF.